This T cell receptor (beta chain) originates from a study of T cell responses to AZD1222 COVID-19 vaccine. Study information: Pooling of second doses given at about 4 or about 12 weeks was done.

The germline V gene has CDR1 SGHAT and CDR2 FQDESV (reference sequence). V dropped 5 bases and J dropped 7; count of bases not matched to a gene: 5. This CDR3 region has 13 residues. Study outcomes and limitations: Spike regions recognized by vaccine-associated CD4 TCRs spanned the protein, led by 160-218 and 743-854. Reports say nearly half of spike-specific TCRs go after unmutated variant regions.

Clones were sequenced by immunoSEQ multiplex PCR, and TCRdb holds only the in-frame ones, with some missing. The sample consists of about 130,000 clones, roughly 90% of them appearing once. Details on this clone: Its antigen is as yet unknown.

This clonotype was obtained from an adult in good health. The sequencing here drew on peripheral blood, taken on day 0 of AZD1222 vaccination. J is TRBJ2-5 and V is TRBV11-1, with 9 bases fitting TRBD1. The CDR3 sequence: CASSQDRGGTQYF. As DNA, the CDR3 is TGTGCCAGCAGCCAGGACAGGGGTGGGACCCAGTACTTC.